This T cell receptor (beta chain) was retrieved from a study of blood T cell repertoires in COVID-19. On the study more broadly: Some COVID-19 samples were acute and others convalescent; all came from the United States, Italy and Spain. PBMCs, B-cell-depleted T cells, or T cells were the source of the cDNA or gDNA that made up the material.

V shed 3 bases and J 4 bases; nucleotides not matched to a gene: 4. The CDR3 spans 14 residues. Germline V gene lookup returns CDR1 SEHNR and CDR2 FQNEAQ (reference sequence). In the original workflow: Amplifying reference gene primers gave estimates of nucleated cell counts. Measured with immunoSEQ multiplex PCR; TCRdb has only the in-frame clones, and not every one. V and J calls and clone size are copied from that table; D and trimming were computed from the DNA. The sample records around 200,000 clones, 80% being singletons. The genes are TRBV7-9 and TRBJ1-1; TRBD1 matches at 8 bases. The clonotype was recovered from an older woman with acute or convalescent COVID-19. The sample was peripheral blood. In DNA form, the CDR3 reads TGTGCCAGCAGCTTTCAGGGGGCAATCACTGAAGCTTTCTTT. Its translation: CASSFQGAITEAFF.